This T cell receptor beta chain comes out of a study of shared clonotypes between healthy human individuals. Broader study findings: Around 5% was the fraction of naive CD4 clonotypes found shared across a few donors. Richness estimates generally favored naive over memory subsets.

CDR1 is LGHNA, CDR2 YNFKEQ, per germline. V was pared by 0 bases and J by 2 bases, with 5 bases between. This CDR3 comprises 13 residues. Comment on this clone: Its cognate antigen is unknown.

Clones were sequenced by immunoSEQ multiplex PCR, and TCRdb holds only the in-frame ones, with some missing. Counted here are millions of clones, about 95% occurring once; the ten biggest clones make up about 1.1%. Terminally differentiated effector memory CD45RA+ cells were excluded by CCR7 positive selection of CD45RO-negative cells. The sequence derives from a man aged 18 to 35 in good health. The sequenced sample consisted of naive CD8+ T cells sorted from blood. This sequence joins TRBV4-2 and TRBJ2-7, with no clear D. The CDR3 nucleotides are TGTGCCAGCAGCCAAGATCATACCTACGAGCAGTACTTC. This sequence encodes CASSQDHTYEQYF.